This T cell receptor beta chain is drawn from a study of graft-versus-host responses after intestinal transplantation. In the study overall: Isolated intestinal, liver-intestinal, or multivisceral transplants were what recipients had. Recipients across the board were started on anti-thymocyte globulin induction, then kept on tacrolimus and steroids for approximately three years. Study-wide results and limits: Elevated graft-versus-host to host-versus-graft clonal ratios in allografts were recorded for patients with graft-donor T cell macrochimerism. Analysis identified GvH clones in recipient marrow, with some appearing first in ileum or blood.

On this clone itself: Its antigen is currently unknown.

V shed 2 bases and J shed 0 bases, with 9 bases lying between them. The CDR3 loop spans 15 amino acids. CDR1 and CDR2 (germline): SGDLS, YYNGEE. Sequencing was performed with immunoSEQ multiplex PCR; in TCRdb, only in-frame clones are kept and a portion is missing. The sample lists about 64,000 clones, 90% to 95% occurring once. This sequence originates from a human donor who was the organ donor for an intestinal transplant. This sample comprised unstimulated CD8+ T cells sorted from spleen or lymph node cells, obtained before transplant. The chain links TRBV9 to TRBJ1-3, with a possible D match to TRBD1 (5 bases). This CDR3 reads CASSVSGDSGNTIYF. The CDR3 DNA sequence: TGTGCCAGCAGCGTGTCGGGGGACTCTGGAAACACCATATATTTT.